The 24 T cell receptor beta chains below come from one sample, sequenced in a study of blood T cell repertoires in COVID-19. Sequencing used immunoSEQ multiplex PCR; TCRdb keeps in-frame clones, though not all of them. The table shows about 220,000 clones, with almost 90% occurring only once. The sample was PBMCs or T cells enriched from blood (not recorded which). All receptors derive from a woman between 50 and 59 years old with acute COVID-19.

The chain recombines TRBV6-1 with TRBJ1-3, with a tentative D call TRBD1 (6 bases). Trimming left V 6 bases short and J 0 bases short, with 15 bases between. The CDR3 is 16 residues long. CDR1 is MNHNS and CDR2 is SASEGT in the germline V gene. DNA of the CDR3: TGTGCCAGCAGAGAACGGGGGGCTAGCTCTGGAAACACCATATATTTT. This encodes CASRERGASSGNTIYF.

This clone was counted only a few times. The chain links TRBV5-1 to TRBJ2-7; possible D gene TRBD2, 5 bases. Germline CDR1 and CDR2: SGHRS and YFSETQ. The germline V and J ends were trimmed by 1 base and 3 bases, with 8 bases remaining between them. The CDR3 has 13 residues. This chain's CDR3 is CASSLTGDYEQYF. The DNA for the CDR3 is TGCGCCAGCAGCTTGACCGGGGACTACGAGCAGTACTTC.

The V gene is TRBV7-6, the J gene TRBJ2-1; tentative D call: TRBD2 (6 bases). The CDR3 sequence is 14 residues long. V lost 4 bases, J lost 6 bases, and 13 bases lay in between. The V gene's germline CDR1 is SGHVS and CDR2 FNYEAQ. CDR3 sequence (DNA): TGTGCCAGCAGCTCACTAGCCCCCGCCAATGAGCAGTTCTTC. It encodes CASSSLAPANEQFF.

The J gene is TRBJ2-7, the V gene TRBV11-2; D unclear. With 0 bases removed from V and 12 bases from J, the gap between germline ends came to 12 bases. The CDR3 sequence is 12 residues long. CDR1 is SGHAT and CDR2 is FQNNGV in the germline V gene. CDR3 nucleotides: TGTGCCAGCAGCTTAGACAGGCCCACGTGGTACTTC. Its translation is CASSLDRPTWYF.

The chain joins TRBV2 to TRBJ2-2; D gene unclear. Germline assignment: CDR1 SNHLY and CDR2 FYNNEI. CDR3 length: 16 amino acids. V dropped 4 bases and J dropped 5 bases, with 17 bases sitting between them. CDR3 sequence: CASSGPAVGRTGELFF. DNA for the CDR3: TGTGCCAGCAGTGGTCCCGCGGTAGGTCGAACCGGGGAGCTGTTTTTT.

The chain couples TRBV28 to TRBJ1-5, with D uncertain. The CDR3 covers 14 residues. Per the germline V gene, CDR1 is MDHEN and CDR2 is SYDVKM. V lost 6 bases, J lost 6 bases, and 15 bases lay in between. The CDR3 DNA follows: TGTGCCAGCAGAAGTCCCGGAGGTGGTCAGCCCCAGCATTTT. It encodes CASRSPGGGQPQHF.

The rearrangement links TRBV7-3 to TRBJ2-1; possible D gene TRBD2, 6 bases. The germline V and J ends were trimmed by 5 bases and 2 bases, with 16 bases remaining between them. The CDR3 length is 16 residues. Germline V gene lookup returns CDR1 SGHTA and CDR2 FQGTGA. The CDR3: CASSDAGTGPYNEQFF. The CDR3 DNA is TGTGCCAGCAGCGATGCCGGGACTGGCCCCTACAATGAGCAGTTCTTC.

The rearrangement links TRBV11-2 to TRBJ2-6; the D is unclear. V lost 4 bases to trimming and J lost 0 bases, with 19 bases between them. This CDR3 is built from 19 residues. In germline, CDR1 is SGHAT, CDR2 FQNNGV. CDR3 in amino acids: CASSSLITEPLSGANVLTF. CDR3 DNA sequence: TGTGCCAGCAGCTCCCTCATTACAGAACCACTCTCTGGGGCCAACGTCCTGACTTTC.

V is TRBV18 and J is TRBJ1-1; the D is unclear. V shed 1 base and J shed 7 bases, with 10 bases lying between them. The germline V gene has CDR1 KGHSH and CDR2 LQKENI. CDR3 size: 13 residues. CDR3 protein: CASSPREGSEAFF. Here the CDR3 DNA reads TGTGCCAGCTCACCACGGGAAGGGAGTGAAGCTTTCTTT.

The rearrangement joins TRBV7-9 to TRBJ2-3; 12 bases map to TRBD2. The CDR3 has 16 residues. Trimming cost V 5 bases and J 1 base; bases outside gene matches: 4. Per the germline V gene, CDR1 is SEHNR and CDR2 is FQNEAQ (reference sequence). Here the CDR3 DNA reads TGTGCCAGCAGCCTAGGACTAGCGGGACGCACAGATACGCAGTATTTT. It encodes CASSLGLAGRTDTQYF. Full variable domain (outside the CDR3, taken from reference TRBV7-9 and TRBJ2-3): DTGVSQNPRHKITKRGQNVTFRCDPISEHNRLYWYRQTLGQGPEFLTYFQNEAQLEKSRLLSDRFSAERPKGSFSTLEIQRTEQGDSAMYLCASSLGLAGRTDTQYFGPGTRLTVL.

This rearrangement joins TRBV3-1 (or the pseudogene TRBV3-2) to TRBJ1-4; the D gene is possibly TRBD1 (5 bases). The V end was cut by 0 bases, the J end by 6 bases, with 11 bases between. Germline V CDR1 and CDR2: LGHDT, YNNKEL (reference sequence). The CDR3 spans 15 residues. Written as DNA, the CDR3 is TGTGCCAGCAGCCAAGAGGCAGGGATTTATGAAAAACTGTTTTTT. This sequence encodes CASSQEAGIYEKLFF.

CDR3 amino acids: CASSVALAGGSEQYF. Written as DNA, the CDR3 is TGTGCCAGCAGCGTAGCACTAGCGGGAGGGAGCGAGCAGTACTTC. V usage is TRBV9 and J usage is TRBJ2-7; 13 bases are shared with TRBD2. Germline assignment: CDR1 SGDLS and CDR2 YYNGEE. The CDR3 contains 15 residues. V was clipped by 0 bases and J by 6 bases; unmatched bases: 3. Variable domain in full (rest from reference TRBV9 and TRBJ2-7): DSGVTQTPKHLITATGQRVTLRCSPRSGDLSVYWYQQSLDQGLQFLIQYYNGEERAKGNILERFSAQQFPDLHSELNLSSLELGDSALYFCASSVALAGGSEQYFGPGTRLTVT.

The chain combines TRBV7-3 with TRBJ1-1; TRBD1 might be the D (5 bases). V gave up 2 bases and J gave up 2 bases, with 12 bases separating them. Germline V gene lookup returns CDR1 SGHTA and CDR2 FQGTGA. The CDR3 spans 15 residues. CDR3 nucleotide sequence: TGTGCCAGCAGCTTAGTCCGGGGGGGTAACACTGAAGCTTTCTTT. The encoded protein is CASSLVRGGNTEAFF.

The chain recombines TRBV5-4 with TRBJ2-5, with D tentatively TRBD2 (6 bases). Germline assignment: CDR1 SGHNT and CDR2 YYREEE (reference sequence). Trimming took off 4 bases at V and 4 bases at J, with 20 bases between the two ends. CDR3 size: 16 residues. CDR3 in amino acids: CASSPRGAGPIETQYF. In nucleotides, the CDR3 is TGTGCCAGCAGCCCTAGGGGAGCGGGCCCAATAGAGACCCAGTACTTC.

This clone was found a few times. The rearrangement joins TRBV30 to TRBJ1-6; maybe TRBD1 (5 bases). Trimming shortened V by 2 bases and J by 10 bases, and 18 bases separated the two germline ends. Germline CDR1 is GTSNPN and CDR2 is SVGIG (reference sequence). This CDR3 has 15 residues. The DNA of the CDR3 is TGTGCCTGGAGTCCAGCGCAGGGTGTGAAGTCACCCCTCCACTTT. Amino acids: CAWSPAQGVKSPLHF.

This chain joins TRBV11-2 and TRBJ1-1; D is ambiguous. This CDR3 comprises 13 residues. CDR1 SGHAT and CDR2 FQNNGV come from the germline V gene. Trimming left V 0 bases short and J 1 base short, with 3 bases between. Here the CDR3 DNA reads TGTGCCAGCAGCTTAGATAGGAACACTGAAGCTTTCTTT. Protein sequence: CASSLDRNTEAFF.

The CDR3 DNA sequence: TGTGCCAGTAGTATATACGGCGGGAGCTCCTACGAGCAGTACTTC. Its translation is CASSIYGGSSYEQYF. This chain joins TRBV19 and TRBJ2-7; 7 bases fit TRBD2. The germline V gene encodes CDR1 LNHDA and CDR2 SQIVND (reference sequence). Trimming cost V 2 bases and J 0 bases; bases outside gene matches: 4. CDR3 size: 15 residues.

This clone was recorded only once. The chain employs TRBV3-1 (or the pseudogene TRBV3-2) and TRBJ2-3; 9 nucleotides align to TRBD1. The CDR3 is made up of 15 amino acids. Germline V gene data show CDR1 as LGHDT and CDR2 as YNNKEL (reference sequence). The trim removed 2 bases at V and 3 bases at J, leaving 3 bases unmatched. CDR3 nucleotides: TGTGCCAGCAGCCAAATGGGACAGGGAACAGATACGCAGTATTTT. Its protein is CASSQMGQGTDTQYF.

The chain has TRBV4-1 and TRBJ2-7; TRBD2 matches at 8 bases. The CDR3 totals 16 residues. V shed 0 bases and J 2 bases; nucleotides not matched to a gene: 6. Germline CDR1 is MGHRA and CDR2 is YSYEKL. The CDR3 loop reads CASSQDSLAGTYEQYF. The CDR3 DNA follows: TGCGCCAGCAGCCAAGATTCGTTAGCGGGAACCTACGAGCAGTACTTC.

J is TRBJ2-2 and V is TRBV7-8, with D tentatively TRBD2 (6 bases). The V gene's germline CDR1 is SGHVS and CDR2 FQNEAQ. There are 15 residues in the CDR3. Trimming took off 1 base at V and 4 bases at J, with 10 bases between the two ends. The CDR3 here is CASSLVGGGTGELFF. The CDR3 coding sequence is TGTGCCAGCAGCTTAGTTGGGGGAGGCACCGGGGAGCTGTTTTTT. The full variable domain, in which reference TRBV7-8 and TRBJ2-2 provide the parts outside the CDR3, is GAGVSQSPRYKVAKRGQDVALRCDPISGHVSLFWYQQALGQGPEFLTYFQNEAQLDKSGLPSDRFFAERPEGSVSTLKIQRTQQEDSAVYLCASSLVGGGTGELFFGEGSRLTVL.

V gene TRBV19 combines with J gene TRBJ2-7, with 7 nucleotides matching TRBD1. Germline lookup yields CDR1 LNHDA and CDR2 SQIVND (reference sequence). V gave up 5 bases and J gave up 6 bases; unmatched junction bases: 7. The CDR3 spans 13 residues. CDR3 residues: CASSSGTVREQYF. CDR3 DNA sequence: TGTGCCAGTAGTTCTGGGACAGTCCGCGAGCAGTACTTC.

The V call is TRBV11-3, the J call TRBJ2-2; D gene uncertain. This CDR3 comprises 13 residues. Germline V gives CDR1 SGHNT, CDR2 YENEEA. The V and J ends lost 2 bases and 4 bases respectively, with 5 bases between them. In nucleotides, the CDR3 is TGTGCCAGCAGCTTATTTCTCACCGGGGAGCTGTTTTTT. It specifies CASSLFLTGELFF.

Only one count was recorded for this clone. The rearrangement joins TRBV28 to TRBJ2-5; TRBD2 aligns across 7 bases. The CDR3 has 17 amino acids. J lost 6 bases, V lost 2 bases, and 15 bases had no gene match. Germline assignment: CDR1 MDHEN and CDR2 SYDVKM. CDR3 residues: CASSLISFQRDPQTQYF. The CDR3 DNA is TGTGCCAGCAGTTTAATTAGTTTCCAGCGGGATCCGCAGACCCAGTACTTC.

V gene TRBV18 combines with J gene TRBJ2-7, with 9 bases identical to TRBD1. The CDR3 has 15 amino acids. CDR1 is KGHSH and CDR2 is LQKENI in the germline V gene. V gave up 3 bases and J gave up 3 bases; unmatched junction bases: 6. The CDR3 protein is CASSPDGGQGYEQYF. The CDR3 nucleotides are TGTGCCAGCTCACCCGACGGGGGACAGGGCTACGAGCAGTACTTC.